This T cell receptor (beta chain) was sequenced in a study of blood T cell repertoires in COVID-19. Some clones are missing from TCRdb's copy, which holds only in-frame ones; the method was immunoSEQ multiplex PCR. The profile shows approximately 130,000 clones, approximately 85% of them singletons. The clonotype comes from a human donor in a cohort sampled during active COVID-19. The sample was peripheral blood.

DNA of the CDR3: TGTGCCAGCAGTCGGACAGGGGAGGGGACTAATGAAAAACTGTTTTTT. Amino acids: CASSRTGEGTNEKLFF. This chain joins TRBV5-4 and TRBJ1-4, with TRBD1 matching 9 bases. The germline V gene has CDR1 SGHNT and CDR2 YYREEE (reference sequence). The V and J ends lost 5 bases and 2 bases, in that order; junction bases with no gene match: 7. CDR3 length: 16 residues.